The next 26 T cell receptor beta chains were all read from a single sample in a study of shared T cell receptors in the human thymus. Sequencing used immunoSEQ multiplex PCR; TCRdb keeps in-frame clones, though not all of them. This sample has about 660,000 clones, with roughly 90% found just once. The sample was also linked to a second study, of human thymus T cells.

Sequencing input: thymocytes. The receptors originated from a boy under two years old with a congenital heart defect.

CDR3 nucleotides: TGTGCCAGCAGTTACTTAGGGACAGGGCTCGCCTACGAGCAGTACTTC. Translating it yields CASSYLGTGLAYEQYF. The J gene is TRBJ2-7, the V gene TRBV6-5, with 9 bases matching TRBD1. The CDR3 spans 16 residues. Germline-derived CDR1 and CDR2 are MNHEY and SVGAGI. V was clipped by 1 base and J by 2 bases; unmatched bases: 6.

The chain is built from TRBV10-3 and TRBJ2-5, with D possibly matching TRBD1 (6 bases). Germline CDR1 and CDR2: ENHRY and SYGVKD. The CDR3 runs to 14 residues. V was cut by 4 bases and J by 7 bases, with 16 bases left in between. The CDR3: CAISGPRAGVTQYF. The CDR3 region has the DNA TGTGCCATCAGTGGCCCTAGGGCAGGGGTGACCCAGTACTTC.

The rearrangement joins TRBV30 to TRBJ2-3; D possibly corresponds to TRBD2 (6 bases). The CDR3 loop spans 14 amino acids. Trimming removed 0 bases at V and 5 bases at J, with 12 bases between. Per germline, CDR1 GTSNPN and CDR2 SVGIG (reference sequence). The CDR3 sequence: CAWSVRVGGDTQYF. The DNA of the CDR3 is TGTGCCTGGAGTGTACGCGTGGGGGGAGATACGCAGTATTTT.

V gene TRBV7-2 combines with J gene TRBJ2-3; perhaps TRBD2 as D (5 bases). V was shortened by 5 bases and J by 2 bases, with 17 bases between the two germline ends. This CDR3 has 16 amino acids. Germline V gene data show CDR1 as SGHTA and CDR2 as FQGNSA. The CDR3 sequence is CASSPGLLSPTDTQYF. CDR3 coding DNA: TGTGCCAGCAGCCCCGGACTTTTATCGCCCACAGATACGCAGTATTTT.

This clone was recorded a few times. V and J are TRBV28 and TRBJ2-7; D unclear. The CDR3 is 14 amino acids. Between the trimmed V and J ends, which lost 5 bases and 0 bases, there was a span of 11 bases. CDR1 and CDR2 (germline): MDHEN, SYDVKM. This chain's CDR3 is CASSMAPSSYEQYF. The CDR3 nucleotides are TGTGCCAGCAGTATGGCCCCCAGCTCCTACGAGCAGTACTTC.

The V call is TRBV11-2, the J call TRBJ2-4, with 10 nucleotides matching TRBD2. The germline CDR1 and CDR2 sequences are SGHAT and FQNNGV. This CDR3 contains 19 residues. V was clipped by 4 bases and J by 0 bases; unmatched bases: 12. CDR3 nucleotide sequence: TGTGCCAGCAGCTCCTTTAGCGGGAGGCCAGACCCAGCCAAAAACATTCAGTACTTC. The encoded protein is CASSSFSGRPDPAKNIQYF.

In its sample, this clone was seen a few times. The chain has TRBV14 and TRBJ1-2; maybe TRBD1 (5 bases). This CDR3 is built from 21 residues. CDR1 SGHDN and CDR2 FVKESK come from the germline V gene. V lost 0 bases to trimming and J lost 3 bases, with 29 bases between them. The CDR3 DNA sequence: TGTGCCAGCAGCCAAGAGGGGACGTCGGGAGAGAGTTCCACCCCACACTATGGCTACACCTTC. Its translation is CASSQEGTSGESSTPHYGYTF.

The chain links TRBV7-6 to TRBJ2-6; D not resolved. CDR3 size: 19 residues. V gave up 3 bases and J gave up 0 bases, with 18 bases separating them. Germline V lookup: CDR1 SGHVS, CDR2 FNYEAQ. CDR3 nucleotides: TGTGCCAGCAGCTTCCAGGCCTCAGACGAGACCTCTGGGGCCAACGTCCTGACTTTC. This gives the protein CASSFQASDETSGANVLTF.

A single count supports this clone. The chain is built from TRBV5-6 and TRBJ2-5, with a weak D call TRBD1 (5 bases). The CDR3 contains 19 residues. Trimming pared 3 bases from V and 3 bases from J, leaving 27 bases between. CDR1 and CDR2 (germline): SGHDT, YYEEEE. CDR3 loop: CASSSYRSLGYLPKETQYF. DNA of the CDR3: TGTGCCAGCAGCTCCTACAGGTCCCTTGGCTATCTTCCAAAAGAGACCCAGTACTTC.

The CDR3 DNA is TGCAGCGGCGGCCCGGACTCCTACAATGAGCAGTTCTTC. This gives the protein CSGGPDSYNEQFF. The V call is TRBV29-1, the J call TRBJ2-1; D is ambiguous. The V end was cut by 7 bases, the J end by 0 bases, with 10 bases between. Germline loops: CDR1 SQVTM, CDR2 ANQGSEA. There are 13 residues in the CDR3.

V and J are TRBV6-5 and TRBJ2-1; D perhaps matches TRBD2 (5 bases). Germline V lookup: CDR1 MNHEY, CDR2 SVGAGI. The length of the CDR3 is 16 residues. Trimming removed 2 bases from V and 4 bases from J, with 15 bases in between. CDR3 DNA: TGTGCCAGCAGTTACGTGGGAGTGGAGGATTACAATGAGCAGTTCTTC. Protein product: CASSYVGVEDYNEQFF.

CDR3 nucleotide sequence: TGTGCCAGCAGCCCCGGGACTAGCGCCGAAGATACGCAGTATTTT. Encoded protein: CASSPGTSAEDTQYF. The chain recombines TRBV7-2 with TRBJ2-3, with 10 bases lining up with TRBD2. Germline CDR1 and CDR2: SGHTA and FQGNSA. This CDR3 is 15 amino acids long. J was trimmed by 5 bases and V by 5 bases; bases with no gene match: 7.

The genes are TRBV7-2 and TRBJ2-5; TRBD2 aligns across 8 bases. The V gene end was trimmed by 3 bases and the J gene end by 3 bases; junction bases not matched to a gene: 6. The CDR3 loop spans 15 amino acids. Germline V lookup: CDR1 SGHTA, CDR2 FQGNSA. CDR3 residues: CASSLPGTREETQYF. CDR3 DNA: TGTGCCAGCAGCTTGCCAGGGACTAGGGAAGAGACCCAGTACTTC.

J is TRBJ1-2 and V is TRBV4-3; D perhaps matches TRBD1 (5 bases). Trimming cost V 0 bases and J 4 bases, with 18 bases left between them. The CDR3 spans 17 residues. Germline CDR1 reads LGHNA; CDR2 reads YSLEER. CDR3 DNA: TGCGCCAGCAGCCAAGAGGCAATCAGGGCTCGTTTCTATGGCTACACCTTC. Its translation is CASSQEAIRARFYGYTF.

This clone has a single count. The chain links TRBV5-4 to TRBJ2-5; D is possibly TRBD2 (6 bases). CDR1 is SGHNT, CDR2 YYREEE, per germline (reference sequence). The germline V and J ends were trimmed by 0 bases and 5 bases, with 14 bases remaining between them. This CDR3 spans 15 amino acids. CDR3 bases: TGTGCCAGCAGCTTGGTTCGCGGGATTAGGGAGACCCAGTACTTC. Residues: CASSLVRGIRETQYF.

V usage is TRBV28 and J usage is TRBJ2-3, with TRBD2 matching over 11 bases. This CDR3 is 18 amino acids long. The germline gives CDR1 MDHEN, CDR2 SYDVKM. With V trimmed by 6 bases and J by 0 bases, 11 bases remained unmatched. CDR3 DNA sequence: TGTGCCAGCAGCCCGCGTTCGACTAGCGGGACGAGCACAGATACGCAGTATTTT. Encoded protein: CASSPRSTSGTSTDTQYF.

The chain carries TRBV7-8 and TRBJ2-2, with 12 bases lining up with TRBD2. Germline CDR1 SGHVS, CDR2 FQNEAQ. V gave up 5 bases and J gave up 6 bases; unmatched junction bases: 1. The CDR3 has 14 amino acids. CDR3 coding DNA: TGTGCCAGCAGCCGACTAGCGGGAGCCGGGGAGCTGTTTTTT. It encodes CASSRLAGAGELFF. The full variable domain, rest sourced from reference TRBV7-8 and TRBJ2-2, is GAGVSQSPRYKVAKRGQDVALRCDPISGHVSLFWYQQALGQGPEFLTYFQNEAQLDKSGLPSDRFFAERPEGSVSTLKIQRTQQEDSAVYLCASSRLAGAGELFFGEGSRLTVL.

The rearrangement links TRBV29-1 to TRBJ1-4; D is unresolved. CDR3 length equals 12 residues. The germline V gene has CDR1 SQVTM and CDR2 ANQGSEA. V was trimmed by 1 base and J by 8 bases, leaving 8 bases between them. The CDR3: CSVEGEEEKLFF. CDR3 sequence (DNA): TGCAGCGTTGAAGGGGAGGAAGAAAAACTGTTTTTT.

The rearrangement uses TRBV28 and TRBJ2-7, with D unclear. Looked up from germline, CDR1 is MDHEN and CDR2 is SYDVKM. The CDR3 is 13 residues long. The ends were cut back, 6 bases at V and 1 base at J, with 10 bases in the middle. The CDR3 coding sequence is TGTGCCAGCAGGTTCCCGGGTTCCTACGAGCAGTACTTC. Translating gives CASRFPGSYEQYF.

CDR3 sequence reads: CASSFPQDLSNQPQHF. The CDR3 coding sequence is TGTGCCAGCAGTTTTCCACAGGACCTAAGCAATCAGCCCCAGCATTTT. The chain couples TRBV28 to TRBJ1-5; D might be TRBD1 (5 bases). CDR1 is MDHEN and CDR2 is SYDVKM in the germline V gene. Trimming shortened V by 3 bases and J by 1 base, and 13 bases separated the two germline ends. The CDR3 is made up of 16 amino acids.

The chain employs TRBV28 and TRBJ2-5; 9 nucleotides line up with TRBD2. Germline V gene sequence: CDR1 MDHEN, CDR2 SYDVKM. The CDR3 has 19 residues. J lost 6 bases, V lost 8 bases, and 25 bases had no gene match. The CDR3 coding sequence is TGTGCCAGCTCGGGACCGCGGTATAGCGGGAGCCCCCAAGTAAAGACCCAGTACTTC. Residues: CASSGPRYSGSPQVKTQYF.

J is TRBJ1-2 and V is TRBV30; 9 bases fit TRBD1. Germline CDR1 GTSNPN, CDR2 SVGIG (reference sequence). The CDR3 consists of 13 residues. Losses at the gene ends were 7 bases for V and 3 bases for J; bases not matched to a gene: 6. CDR3 coding DNA: TGTGCCTTCCGGACAGGGGAGGACTATGGCTACACCTTC. Protein: CAFRTGEDYGYTF.

This chain connects TRBV27 to TRBJ2-7, with 8 bases identical to TRBD2. V trimming: 5 bases; J trimming: 3 bases; junction bases outside the gene matches: 6. Germline loops: CDR1 MNHEY, CDR2 SMNVEV (reference sequence). This CDR3 has 14 amino acids. CDR3 nucleotide sequence: TGTGCCAGCAGTCTAAACCGGGGGGGCTACGAGCAGTACTTC. Its protein is CASSLNRGGYEQYF.

The chain couples TRBV15 to TRBJ1-1; unclear D gene. Germline-derived CDR1 and CDR2 are LNHNV and YYDKDF (reference sequence). Trimming pared 1 base from V and 4 bases from J, leaving 4 bases between. This CDR3 has 12 amino acids. CDR3 sequence reads: CATSRARTEAFF. The CDR3 nucleotides are TGTGCCACCAGCAGAGCTCGCACTGAAGCTTTCTTT.

The rearrangement joins TRBV11-3 to TRBJ2-7; D might be TRBD1 (5 bases). This CDR3 spans 15 amino acids. V gave up 4 bases and J gave up 5 bases, with 18 bases separating them. Germline-derived CDR1 and CDR2 are SGHNT and YENEEA. The CDR3 DNA sequence: TGTGCCAGCAGCTGGGATGGCAGGGTATTAAACGAGCAGTACTTC. It yields the protein CASSWDGRVLNEQYF. The full variable domain, with the rest looked up from reference TRBV11-3 and TRBJ2-7, is EAGVVQSPRYKIIEKKQPVAFWCNPISGHNTLYWYLQNLGQGPELLIRYENEEAVDDSQLPKDRFSAERLKGVDSTLKIQPAELGDSAVYLCASSWDGRVLNEQYFGPGTRLTVT.

The J gene is TRBJ2-3, the V gene TRBV7-9; TRBD2 matches 7 bases. In germline, CDR1 is SEHNR, CDR2 FQNEAQ (reference sequence). The trim removed 3 bases at V and 3 bases at J, leaving 3 bases unmatched. The CDR3 runs 14 residues. CDR3 region: CASSLTSPTDTQYF. CDR3 DNA: TGTGCCAGCAGCTTGACTAGCCCTACAGATACGCAGTATTTT.